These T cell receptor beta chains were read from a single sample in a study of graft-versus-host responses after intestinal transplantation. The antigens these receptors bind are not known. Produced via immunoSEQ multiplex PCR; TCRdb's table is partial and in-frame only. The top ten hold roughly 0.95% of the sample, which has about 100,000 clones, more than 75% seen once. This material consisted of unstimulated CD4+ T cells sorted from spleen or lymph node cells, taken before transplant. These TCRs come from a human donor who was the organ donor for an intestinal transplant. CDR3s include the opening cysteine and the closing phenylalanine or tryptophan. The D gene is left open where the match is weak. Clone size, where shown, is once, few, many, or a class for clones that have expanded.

CDR3 DNA: TGTGCCAGCAGCCGCCGTGGGACAGGGGATGAAAAACTGTTTTTT
CDR3 protein: CASSRRGTGDEKLFF
D gene: TRBD1
V gene: TRBV7-9
clone size: -
CDR3 length: 15
J gene: TRBJ1-4

CDR3 DNA: TGCGCCAGCAGCTTTCAGGACTCTGGAAACACCATATATTTT
CDR3 protein: CASSFQDSGNTIYF
D gene: -
V gene: TRBV5-1
clone size: once
CDR3 length: 14
J gene: TRBJ1-3

CDR3 DNA: TGCGCCAGCAGCTTGGCTGGGAGCGACACCATATATTTT
CDR3 protein: CASSLAGSDTIYF
D gene: -
V gene: TRBV5-1
clone size: -
CDR3 length: 13
J gene: TRBJ1-3

CDR3 DNA: TGTGCCAGCAGCCCGGGACCGTATGAAAACATTCAGTACTTC
CDR3 protein: CASSPGPYENIQYF
D gene: -
V gene: TRBV5-4
clone size: -
CDR3 length: 14
J gene: TRBJ2-4

CDR3 DNA: TGTGCCAGCAAGGCTAGCGGGGGGGCCGGCAATGAGCAGTTCTTC
CDR3 protein: CASKASGGAGNEQFF
D gene: TRBD2
V gene: TRBV11-2
clone size: -
CDR3 length: 15
J gene: TRBJ2-1

CDR3 DNA: TGTGCCAGCTCACCACCTTCTAGGAGCGGCGGGGAGCTGTTTTTT
CDR3 protein: CASSPPSRSGGELFF
D gene: -
V gene: TRBV18
clone size: -
CDR3 length: 15
J gene: TRBJ2-2

CDR3 DNA: TGTGCCAGCAGACCTGTGGGGGGGGCGAATGAAAAACTGTTTTTT
CDR3 protein: CASRPVGGANEKLFF
D gene: -
V gene: TRBV27
clone size: -
CDR3 length: 15
J gene: TRBJ1-4

CDR3 DNA: TGTGCCAGCAGCGTAGATCCTCTGAGGGGAGAGCAGTACTTC
CDR3 protein: CASSVDPLRGEQYF
D gene: -
V gene: TRBV13
clone size: -
CDR3 length: 14
J gene: TRBJ2-5

CDR3 DNA: TGTGCCATCAGTGGGAACCCACAAGAGACCCAGTACTTC
CDR3 protein: CAISGNPQETQYF
D gene: -
V gene: TRBV10-3
clone size: -
CDR3 length: 13
J gene: TRBJ2-5

CDR3 DNA: TGCGCCAGCAGCCCCCGACTAGGAAGCACAGATACGCAGTATTTT
CDR3 protein: CASSPRLGSTDTQYF
D gene: -
V gene: TRBV4-1
clone size: -
CDR3 length: 15
J gene: TRBJ2-3

CDR3 DNA: TGTGCCATCAACCCAGGACAGGGGGAGGGCGGGGAGCTGTTTTTT
CDR3 protein: CAINPGQGEGGELFF
D gene: TRBD1
V gene: TRBV10-3
clone size: -
CDR3 length: 15
J gene: TRBJ2-2

CDR3 DNA: TGTGCCGCAGCATTGTCAGGTGACCACGAGCAGTACTTC
CDR3 protein: CAAALSGDHEQYF
D gene: -
V gene: TRBV2
clone size: -
CDR3 length: 13
J gene: TRBJ2-7

CDR3 DNA: TGTGCCAGCAGCGCCTCTAGTTCGGGGGCTACATACAATGAGCAGTTCTTC
CDR3 protein: CASSASSSGATYNEQFF
D gene: -
V gene: TRBV21-1
clone size: -
CDR3 length: 17
J gene: TRBJ2-1

CDR3 DNA: TGCGCCAGCAGCTCGGACGGAGCTAACTATGGCTACACCTTC
CDR3 protein: CASSSDGANYGYTF
D gene: -
V gene: TRBV5-1
clone size: -
CDR3 length: 14
J gene: TRBJ1-2

CDR3 DNA: TGCGCCAGCCGGGCGGGGGCCACGTATACGCAGTATTTT
CDR3 protein: CASRAGATYTQYF
D gene: -
V gene: TRBV5-1
clone size: -
CDR3 length: 13
J gene: TRBJ2-3

CDR3 DNA: TGTGCCAGCAGTTACAGTACAGCCCCTAGCACAGATACGCAGTATTTT
CDR3 protein: CASSYSTAPSTDTQYF
D gene: -
V gene: TRBV6-5
clone size: -
CDR3 length: 16
J gene: TRBJ2-3

CDR3 DNA: TGTGCCAGCAGCTCCGAGGAGGGCTACGAGCAGTACTTC
CDR3 protein: CASSSEEGYEQYF
D gene: -
V gene: TRBV7-2
clone size: -
CDR3 length: 13
J gene: TRBJ2-7

CDR3 DNA: TGTGCCAGCAGTATTCAGTTTACGCAGTATTTT
CDR3 protein: CASSIQFTQYF
D gene: -
V gene: TRBV7-8
clone size: -
CDR3 length: 11
J gene: TRBJ2-3

CDR3 DNA: TGTGCCAGTAGTATACCGCAGGGGGGAGCTTATGGCTACACCTTC
CDR3 protein: CASSIPQGGAYGYTF
D gene: TRBD1
V gene: TRBV19
clone size: once
CDR3 length: 15
J gene: TRBJ1-2

CDR3 DNA: TGTGCCTGGAGTAAAGGACTGATAACAACCGGGGAGCTGTTTTTT
CDR3 protein: CAWSKGLITTGELFF
D gene: -
V gene: TRBV30
clone size: -
CDR3 length: 15
J gene: TRBJ2-2

CDR3 DNA: TGCAGCGTTGAAGGGGTTCCAAAGGGTGGCTACACCTTC
CDR3 protein: CSVEGVPKGGYTF
D gene: -
V gene: TRBV29-1
clone size: -
CDR3 length: 13
J gene: TRBJ1-2

CDR3 DNA: TGTGCCAGCAGTGCATCCCAAGGGGGCGGGAGCACAGATACGCAGTATTTT
CDR3 protein: CASSASQGGGSTDTQYF
D gene: TRBD1
V gene: TRBV6-1
clone size: once
CDR3 length: 17
J gene: TRBJ2-3

CDR3 DNA: TGTGCCAGCAGCCCTGGGAGAGGGAAAGCCCACGAGCAGTACTTC
CDR3 protein: CASSPGRGKAHEQYF
D gene: -
V gene: TRBV9
clone size: -
CDR3 length: 15
J gene: TRBJ2-7

CDR3 DNA: TGTGCCAGCTCACCACTACGCACAGATACGCAGTATTTT
CDR3 protein: CASSPLRTDTQYF
D gene: -
V gene: TRBV18
clone size: -
CDR3 length: 13
J gene: TRBJ2-3

CDR3 DNA: TGTGCCAGCAGCCAAGGTTTGGTTTCGGGTTATCAGCCCCAGCATTTT
CDR3 protein: CASSQGLVSGYQPQHF
D gene: -
V gene: TRBV4-2
clone size: -
CDR3 length: 16
J gene: TRBJ1-5

CDR3 DNA: TGTGCCAGCAGTCGAGGAATCACAGATACGCAGTATTTT
CDR3 protein: CASSRGITDTQYF
D gene: -
V gene: TRBV7-9
clone size: -
CDR3 length: 13
J gene: TRBJ2-3

CDR3 DNA: TGCAGTGCTGGACAGGGGGCCGAGCAGTACTTC
CDR3 protein: CSAGQGAEQYF
D gene: TRBD1
V gene: TRBV20-1
clone size: -
CDR3 length: 11
J gene: TRBJ2-7

CDR3 DNA: TGTGCCGGCAGCCACGCCGGGGGGCATAGTGAAGCTTTCTTT
CDR3 protein: CAGSHAGGHSEAFF
D gene: -
V gene: TRBV7-8
clone size: -
CDR3 length: 14
J gene: TRBJ1-1

CDR3 DNA: TGTGCCAGTAGTCCCTGGACAGGGGCTTACTACGAGCAGTACTTC
CDR3 protein: CASSPWTGAYYEQYF
D gene: TRBD1
V gene: TRBV19
clone size: -
CDR3 length: 15
J gene: TRBJ2-7

CDR3 DNA: TGTGCCAGCAGCTTAGGCGGGGGAGCTTACAATGAGCAGTTCTTC
CDR3 protein: CASSLGGGAYNEQFF
D gene: TRBD2
V gene: TRBV7-3
clone size: -
CDR3 length: 15
J gene: TRBJ2-1

CDR3 DNA: TGTGCCAGCAGCTGGGGGGGGGCTCCTATCTACGAGCAGTACTTC
CDR3 protein: CASSWGGAPIYEQYF
D gene: -
V gene: TRBV7-9
clone size: -
CDR3 length: 15
J gene: TRBJ2-7

CDR3 DNA: TGTGCCAGCAGTTTATACCAGGGGGCGGGTGTGGGTGGCTACACCTTC
CDR3 protein: CASSLYQGAGVGGYTF
D gene: TRBD1
V gene: TRBV27
clone size: -
CDR3 length: 16
J gene: TRBJ1-2

CDR3 DNA: TGTGCCATCAGGACAGGGGGCGTCTTCAATGAGCAGTTCTTC
CDR3 protein: CAIRTGGVFNEQFF
D gene: TRBD1
V gene: TRBV10-3
clone size: -
CDR3 length: 14
J gene: TRBJ2-1

CDR3 DNA: TGTGCCAGCAGTCGGGCAGTGCAATACGAGCAGTACTTC
CDR3 protein: CASSRAVQYEQYF
D gene: -
V gene: TRBV25-1
clone size: -
CDR3 length: 13
J gene: TRBJ2-7

CDR3 DNA: TGTGCCAGCAGCCAAGTTGGTAGGCAGCCCCAGCATTTT
CDR3 protein: CASSQVGRQPQHF
D gene: -
V gene: TRBV4-2
clone size: -
CDR3 length: 13
J gene: TRBJ1-5

CDR3 DNA: TGTGCCTGGAGTAGCGGGGCGCGACCGAACACTGAAGCTTTCTTT
CDR3 protein: CAWSSGARPNTEAFF
D gene: -
V gene: TRBV30
clone size: -
CDR3 length: 15
J gene: TRBJ1-1

CDR3 DNA: TGTGCCAGCAGCTCCGGGACAGGCAATGAAAAACTGTTTTTT
CDR3 protein: CASSSGTGNEKLFF
D gene: TRBD1
V gene: TRBV6-1
clone size: -
CDR3 length: 14
J gene: TRBJ1-4

CDR3 DNA: TGTGCCAGCAGAAGCCAACAGGGGGATGGCTACACCTTC
CDR3 protein: CASRSQQGDGYTF
D gene: TRBD1
V gene: TRBV6-6
clone size: -
CDR3 length: 13
J gene: TRBJ1-2

CDR3 DNA: TGCAGCGTTGCCCCAGGGGGAAACTATGGCTACACCTTC
CDR3 protein: CSVAPGGNYGYTF
D gene: TRBD1
V gene: TRBV29-1
clone size: -
CDR3 length: 13
J gene: TRBJ1-2

CDR3 DNA: TGTGCCAGTAGTACACGGACTTTAGCTAACTATGGCTACACCTTC
CDR3 protein: CASSTRTLANYGYTF
D gene: -
V gene: TRBV19
clone size: -
CDR3 length: 15
J gene: TRBJ1-2

CDR3 DNA: TGTGCCTGGAGTGGACAGCCTAGGCAGCCCCAGCATTTT
CDR3 protein: CAWSGQPRQPQHF
D gene: -
V gene: TRBV30
clone size: -
CDR3 length: 13
J gene: TRBJ1-5

CDR3 DNA: TGTGCCATCAGTGATGGGACGGGTTCCTACGAGCAGTACTTC
CDR3 protein: CAISDGTGSYEQYF
D gene: -
V gene: TRBV10-3
clone size: -
CDR3 length: 14
J gene: TRBJ2-7

CDR3 DNA: TGTGCCAGCAGTTCAACTTCGGCTATGCGGGCCTACGAGCAGTACTTC
CDR3 protein: CASSSTSAMRAYEQYF
D gene: -
V gene: TRBV28
clone size: -
CDR3 length: 16
J gene: TRBJ2-7

CDR3 DNA: TGTGCCAGCAGCTTAACTTACGGCCGTCCTGAAGCTTTCTTT
CDR3 protein: CASSLTYGRPEAFF
D gene: -
V gene: TRBV7-9
clone size: once
CDR3 length: 14
J gene: TRBJ1-1

CDR3 DNA: TGTGCCAGTAGTATGGACAGTGAAAAACTGTTTTTT
CDR3 protein: CASSMDSEKLFF
D gene: -
V gene: TRBV19
clone size: -
CDR3 length: 12
J gene: TRBJ1-4

CDR3 DNA: TGTGCCAGCAGTTGGAGGGCAAGTAACACTGAAGCTTTCTTT
CDR3 protein: CASSWRASNTEAFF
D gene: -
V gene: TRBV27
clone size: -
CDR3 length: 14
J gene: TRBJ1-1

CDR3 DNA: TGTGCCTGGAGTGGGAGGGCCACCCAGTACTTC
CDR3 protein: CAWSGRATQYF
D gene: -
V gene: TRBV30
clone size: -
CDR3 length: 11
J gene: TRBJ2-5

CDR3 DNA: TGCGCCAGCAGTGGGGACAGGGCTACTGGCTACACCTTC
CDR3 protein: CASSGDRATGYTF
D gene: TRBD1
V gene: TRBV10-1
clone size: -
CDR3 length: 13
J gene: TRBJ1-2

CDR3 DNA: TGTGCCAGCAGTCCATACCCGGGGGGCGAAGAGACCCAGTACTTC
CDR3 protein: CASSPYPGGEETQYF
D gene: -
V gene: TRBV6-1
clone size: -
CDR3 length: 15
J gene: TRBJ2-5

CDR3 DNA: TGTGCCAGCAGTTCCTCTGGGACAGGGGGCTACGAGCAGTACTTC
CDR3 protein: CASSSSGTGGYEQYF
D gene: TRBD1
V gene: TRBV28
clone size: -
CDR3 length: 15
J gene: TRBJ2-7

CDR3 DNA: TGTGCCAGCAGAAGACAGGCGGGCGCAGATACGCAGTATTTT
CDR3 protein: CASRRQAGADTQYF
D gene: -
V gene: TRBV11-1
clone size: -
CDR3 length: 14
J gene: TRBJ2-3

CDR3 DNA: TGTGCCAGTACCCCGGGACATAACTATGGCTACACCTTC
CDR3 protein: CASTPGHNYGYTF
D gene: -
V gene: TRBV19
clone size: -
CDR3 length: 13
J gene: TRBJ1-2

CDR3 DNA: TGTGCCAGCAGTTTGAACAGGGTCACCTACGAGCAGTACTTC
CDR3 protein: CASSLNRVTYEQYF
D gene: -
V gene: TRBV27
clone size: once
CDR3 length: 14
J gene: TRBJ2-7

CDR3 DNA: TGTGCCAGCAGATTGGGCCAGAAGACCGGGGAGCTGTTTTTT
CDR3 protein: CASRLGQKTGELFF
D gene: -
V gene: TRBV5-6
clone size: -
CDR3 length: 14
J gene: TRBJ2-2